This T cell receptor beta chain was sequenced for a study of shared clonotypes between healthy human individuals (TCRdb year 2020). Broadly, across the study: A few men and two women, aged 18 to 49 years, made up the cohort. For each donor, CD4 naive and CD4 memory were each given three plates, CD8 naive was given two plates, and CD8 memory was given one plate. To estimate repertoire size and how much clonotype sharing occurs between individuals, the study deeply sequenced the blood TCR repertoires of several healthy adults. Libraries were prepared and TCR repertoires were sequenced by different laboratories using diverse techniques, in order to increase sequencing depth and limit assay-specific biases. Per donor, leukapheresis produced somewhere between about 0.94 and 8.9 billion PBMCs.

Here is what the overall study found, with its caveats: Higher generation probabilities were observed for clonotypes shared by all four sorted-subset donors than for non-shared clonotypes. Because the study included a small number of donors, the genetic and exposure-history diversity represented was limited. Pairwise subsampling led to the expectation that sequencing depth would affect the degree of clonotype sharing among donors. Larger estimated clonotype richness was generally found for naive subsets than for memory subsets. Sharing across several donors was observed for approximately 4.6% of naive CD4, less than 4% of naive CD8, 2% to 2.5% of memory CD4, and roughly 0.43% of memory CD8 clonotypes. Even with the large sequencing depth, rarefaction of the sorted-subset datasets indicated that sequencing was incomplete. Sampling was limited to blood, and TCR repertoires in tissue likely differ from TCR repertoires in blood.

About this clone itself: The specificity of this receptor is unknown. No clone much larger than this one lies a single base away; base qualities are absent.

The donors were healthy, HIV-negative adults with no recently reported acute infections or vaccinations. Only Caucasian adults living in Nashville, Tennessee, USA were represented among the donors. CD4+ T cells were enriched by magnetic negative selection; naive cells were then positively selected on CD45RA, and the negative fraction formed the memory subset. After blood collection by leukapheresis, PBMCs were isolated using Ficoll-Histopaque density gradient centrifugation and then cryopreserved in the vapor phase of liquid nitrogen. Analytical flow cytometry was used to check the purity and quantity of every magnetically sorted T cell population. Each sorted fraction had its genomic DNA isolated and then quantified by UV absorbance on a Nanodrop 2000c. From the cysteine through the phenylalanine, the CDR3 covers 15 amino acids. Only CDR3 DNA is held: 45 bases, read in frame from base 1. CDR1 and CDR2 are drawn from the germline V gene: MDHEN, SYDVKM. After removal of 6 bases from V and 1 base from J, the junction retains 7 bases not matched to a gene.

TCR CDR3 regions were amplified from genomic DNA by multiplex PCR using the deep immunoSEQ assay. For each cell subset, the extracted genomic DNA was distributed evenly across all wells of several immunoSEQ 96-well plates, and each plate served as one replicate. For sorted subsets, each replicate PCR was loaded with 200 to 250 ng genomic DNA, equivalent to approximately 27,000 T cell genomes. Purified libraries were quantified with a Qubit 3.0 fluorometer, sized on a Bioanalyzer 2100, and re-quantified with the KAPA Library Quantification kit. Each immunoSEQ 96-well plate was sequenced on its own single-read 150-cycle Illumina NextSeq 550 flow cell. In the original analysis: Because only junctional sequences without quality scores were contained in the immunoSEQ output, filtering matching that applied to full-length reads could not be performed. To assign V/J genes and CDR3, sequences were annotated using PyIR, a Python wrapper for IgBLAST v1.9, with IMGT germline references. Reads with weak V/J assignments (E-value above 1e-6), missing CDR3, stop codons, out-of-frame junctions, or ambiguous translated residues were removed. V3J clonotypes were defined as sequences sharing an identical inferred V gene, J gene, and CDR3 amino acid sequence. Percentage overlap between repertoires was calculated by dividing the number of shared unique clonotypes by the size of the smaller repertoire. Richness of each repertoire was evaluated using RTK rarefaction, the Chao1 estimator, and Recon v2.1 estimates of unobserved clonotypes. OLGA was used to compute generation probabilities for all TCRbeta clonotypes that the gDNA method yielded from a few donors. This immuneACCESS table, as held by TCRdb, lists in-frame sequences with V and J called but not all clones. Of the missing ones, under half trace to an unresolved V gene in checked studies; the others have no known cause. The V and J calls and the clone size are those of that table, but D and trimming were determined from the DNA. In all, the sample holds about 2.4 million clones, and approximately 93% of those were seen once. The top ten clones comprise more than 0.35% of the sample.

The receptor was derived from a man younger than 35 in good health. Some clones in this sample may be carry-over from other donors' samples. Sequenced sample: naive CD4+ T cells from PBMCs. In light of the paper, this sample's cell subset or site label describes: CD45RA+ positively selected. The chain employs TRBV28 and TRBJ1-1, with 8 central nucleotides matching TRBD1. The nucleotide sequence reads TGTGCCAGCAGACGAGGACAGGGAAGGAACACTGAAGCTTTCTTT. This encodes CASRRGQGRNTEAFF.